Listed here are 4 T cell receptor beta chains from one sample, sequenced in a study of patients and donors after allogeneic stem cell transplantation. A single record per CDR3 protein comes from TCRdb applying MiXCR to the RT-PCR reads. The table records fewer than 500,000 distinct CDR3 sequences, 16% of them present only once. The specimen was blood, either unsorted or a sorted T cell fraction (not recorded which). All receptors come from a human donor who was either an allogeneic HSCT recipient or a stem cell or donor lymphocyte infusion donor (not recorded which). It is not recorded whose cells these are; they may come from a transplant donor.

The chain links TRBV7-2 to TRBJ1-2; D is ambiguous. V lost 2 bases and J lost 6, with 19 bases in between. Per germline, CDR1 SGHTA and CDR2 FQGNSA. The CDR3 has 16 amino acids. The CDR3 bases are TGTGCCAGCAGCTTACCGAGGACCCTAAGAGTGGATGGCTACACCTTC. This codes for CASSLPRTLRVDGYTF.

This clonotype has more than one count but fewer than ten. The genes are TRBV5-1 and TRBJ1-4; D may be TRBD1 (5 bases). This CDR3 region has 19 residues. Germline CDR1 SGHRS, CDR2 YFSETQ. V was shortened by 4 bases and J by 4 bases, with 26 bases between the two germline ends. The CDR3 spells CASSQGRDGTFFVNEKLFF. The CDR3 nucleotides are TGCGCCAGCAGCCAAGGCCGGGACGGAACATTTTTTGTTAATGAAAAACTGTTTTTT.

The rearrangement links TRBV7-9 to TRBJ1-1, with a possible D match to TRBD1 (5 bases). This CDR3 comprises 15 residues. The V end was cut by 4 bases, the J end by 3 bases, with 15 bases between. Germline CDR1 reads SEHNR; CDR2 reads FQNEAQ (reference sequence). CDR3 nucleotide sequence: TGTGCCAGCAGCTCACGGGGGGGGTGGGACACTGAAGCTTTCTTT. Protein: CASSSRGGWDTEAFF. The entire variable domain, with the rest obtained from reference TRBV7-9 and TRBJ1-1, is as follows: DTGVSQNPRHKITKRGQNVTFRCDPISEHNRLYWYRQTLGQGPEFLTYFQNEAQLEKSRLLSDRFSAERPKGSFSTLEIQRTEQGDSAMYLCASSSRGGWDTEAFFGQGTRLTVV.

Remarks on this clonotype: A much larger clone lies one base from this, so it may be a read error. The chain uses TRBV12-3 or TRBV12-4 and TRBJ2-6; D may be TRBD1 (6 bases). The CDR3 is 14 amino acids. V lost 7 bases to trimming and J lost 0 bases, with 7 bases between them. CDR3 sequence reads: CASMDSSGANVLTF. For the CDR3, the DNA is TGTGCCAGCATGGACAGCTCTGGGGCCAACGTCCTGACTTTC.